This T cell receptor beta chain was recovered during a study of response to subunit inactivated influenza vaccine. The CDR3 has 15 residues. Germline V gives CDR1 SEHNR, CDR2 FQNEAQ (reference sequence). V lost 1 base, J lost 12 bases, and 21 bases lay in between. Notes on the study in general: Authors suggested each seasonal flu vaccination may recruit only limited numbers of new T cells.

TCRdb reprocessed the RT-PCR reads via MiXCR and lists one record per CDR3 protein. Among 600,000 to 850,000 distinct CDR3 sequences, approximately 14% were seen once, and the ten largest hold approximately 7.6%. A few counts support this clonotype. Its antigen is still unknown. This specimen was PBMCs from blood, taken around two weeks before vaccination. The TCR originated in a man aged 50 or older who received an inactivated influenza vaccine. The chain employs TRBV7-9 and TRBJ1-2, with D unresolved. The CDR3 loop is CASSLVSVEDPFDTF. The CDR3 bases are TGTGCCAGCAGCTTAGTTTCGGTGGAGGACCCTTTCGACACCTTC.